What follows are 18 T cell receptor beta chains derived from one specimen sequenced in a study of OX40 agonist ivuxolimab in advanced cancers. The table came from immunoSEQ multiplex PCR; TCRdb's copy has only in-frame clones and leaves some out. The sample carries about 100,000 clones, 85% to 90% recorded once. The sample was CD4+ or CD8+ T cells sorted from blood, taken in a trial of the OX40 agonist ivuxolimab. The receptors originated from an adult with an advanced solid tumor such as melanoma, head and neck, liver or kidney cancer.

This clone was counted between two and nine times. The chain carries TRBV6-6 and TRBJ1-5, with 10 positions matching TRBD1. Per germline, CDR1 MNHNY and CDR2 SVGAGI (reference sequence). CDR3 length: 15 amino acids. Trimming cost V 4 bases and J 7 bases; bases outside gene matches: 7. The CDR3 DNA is TGTGCCAGCAGTTTGGGACAGGGGTTTAAGCAGCCCCAGCATTTT. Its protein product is CASSLGQGFKQPQHF.

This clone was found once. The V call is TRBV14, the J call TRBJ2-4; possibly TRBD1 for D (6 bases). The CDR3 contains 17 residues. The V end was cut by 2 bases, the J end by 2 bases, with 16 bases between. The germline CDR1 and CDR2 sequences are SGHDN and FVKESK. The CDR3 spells CASSQTTGSATKNIQYF. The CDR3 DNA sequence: TGTGCCAGCAGCCAAACAACAGGGAGCGCGACCAAAAACATTCAGTACTTC.

CDR3 sequence: CASSLAGRSETQYF. CDR3 coding DNA: TGTGCCAGCAGCTTGGCAGGGCGTTCGGAGACCCAGTACTTC. This chain uses TRBV5-4 with TRBJ2-5; a possible D gene is TRBD1 (5 bases). V was cut by 0 bases and J by 5 bases, with 11 bases left in between. The CDR3 loop spans 14 amino acids. Germline V CDR1 and CDR2: SGHNT, YYREEE (reference sequence).

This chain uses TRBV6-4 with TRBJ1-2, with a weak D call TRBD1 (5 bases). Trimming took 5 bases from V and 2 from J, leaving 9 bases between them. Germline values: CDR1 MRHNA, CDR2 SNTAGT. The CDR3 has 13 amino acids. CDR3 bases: TGTGCCAGCAGTTCCGGGACCAACTATGGCTACACCTTC. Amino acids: CASSSGTNYGYTF.

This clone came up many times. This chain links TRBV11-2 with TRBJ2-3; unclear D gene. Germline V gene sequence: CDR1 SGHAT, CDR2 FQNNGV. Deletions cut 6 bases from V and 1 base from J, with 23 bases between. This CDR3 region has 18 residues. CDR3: CASSSLGTVVSRTDTQYF. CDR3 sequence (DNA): TGTGCCAGCAGTTCTCTTGGAACTGTGGTAAGCCGCACAGATACGCAGTATTTT.

CDR3 sequence: CASKTWDASNQPQHF. CDR3 in DNA: TGTGCCAGTAAAACTTGGGACGCCAGCAATCAGCCCCAGCATTTT. The V call is TRBV19, the J call TRBJ1-5, with a possible D match to TRBD1 (5 bases). In germline, CDR1 is LNHDA, CDR2 SQIVND (reference sequence). V was trimmed by 7 bases and J by 1 base, leaving 14 bases between them. This CDR3 contains 15 residues.

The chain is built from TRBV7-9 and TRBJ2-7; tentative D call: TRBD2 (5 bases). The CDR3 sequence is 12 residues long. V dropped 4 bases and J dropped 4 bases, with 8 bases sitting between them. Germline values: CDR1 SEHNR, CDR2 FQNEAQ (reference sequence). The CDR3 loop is CASSYTGYEQYF. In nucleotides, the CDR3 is TGTGCCAGCAGCTATACGGGGTACGAGCAGTACTTC. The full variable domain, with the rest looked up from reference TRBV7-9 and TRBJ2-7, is DTGVSQNPRHKITKRGQNVTFRCDPISEHNRLYWYRQTLGQGPEFLTYFQNEAQLEKSRLLSDRFSAERPKGSFSTLEIQRTEQGDSAMYLCASSYTGYEQYFGPGTRLTVT.

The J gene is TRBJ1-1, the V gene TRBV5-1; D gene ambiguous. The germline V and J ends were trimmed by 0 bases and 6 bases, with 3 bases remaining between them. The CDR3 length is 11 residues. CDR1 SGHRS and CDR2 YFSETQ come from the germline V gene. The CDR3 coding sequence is TGCGCCAGCAGCTTGGGGTCTGAAGCTTTCTTT. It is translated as CASSLGSEAFF.

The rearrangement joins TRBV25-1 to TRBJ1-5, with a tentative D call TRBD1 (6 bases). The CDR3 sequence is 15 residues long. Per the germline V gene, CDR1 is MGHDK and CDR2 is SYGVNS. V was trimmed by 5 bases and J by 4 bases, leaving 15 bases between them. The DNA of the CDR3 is TGTGCCAGCAGTCCGGGGGGGGCTCTGAATCAGCCCCAGCATTTT. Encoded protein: CASSPGGALNQPQHF. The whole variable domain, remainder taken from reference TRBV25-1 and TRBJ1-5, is EADIYQTPRYLVIGTGKKITLECSQTMGHDKMYWYQQDPGMELHLIHYSYGVNSTEKGDLSSESTVSRIRTEHFPLTLESARPSHTSQYLCASSPGGALNQPQHFGDGTRLSIL.

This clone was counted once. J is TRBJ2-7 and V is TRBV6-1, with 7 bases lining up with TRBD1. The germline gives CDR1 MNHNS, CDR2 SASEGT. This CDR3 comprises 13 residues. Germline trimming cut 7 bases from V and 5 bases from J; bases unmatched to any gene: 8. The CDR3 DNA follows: TGTGCCAGCAATCGACAGGGACAAGACGAGCAGTACTTC. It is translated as CASNRQGQDEQYF.

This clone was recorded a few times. The CDR3 here is CASSIALTSGIYEQYF. The CDR3 DNA reads TGTGCCAGTAGTATAGCTCTGACTAGCGGTATCTACGAGCAGTACTTC. The rearrangement links TRBV19 to TRBJ2-7, with 9 bases that match TRBD2. J lost 3 bases, V lost 1 base, and 7 bases had no gene match. Germline values: CDR1 LNHDA, CDR2 SQIVND (reference sequence). The length of the CDR3 is 16 residues.

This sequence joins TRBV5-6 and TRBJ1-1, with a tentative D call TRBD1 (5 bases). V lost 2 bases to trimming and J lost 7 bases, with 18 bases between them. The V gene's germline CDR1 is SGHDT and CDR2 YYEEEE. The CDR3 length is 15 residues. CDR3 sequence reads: CASSFRGAAANEAFF. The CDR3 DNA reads TGTGCCAGCAGCTTTAGGGGTGCTGCGGCGAATGAAGCTTTCTTT.

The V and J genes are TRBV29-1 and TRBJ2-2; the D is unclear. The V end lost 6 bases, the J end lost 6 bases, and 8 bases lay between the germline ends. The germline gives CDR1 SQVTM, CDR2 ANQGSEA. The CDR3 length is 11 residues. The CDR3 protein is CSVGHAGELFF. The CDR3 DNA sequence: TGCAGCGTCGGTCACGCCGGGGAGCTGTTTTTT.

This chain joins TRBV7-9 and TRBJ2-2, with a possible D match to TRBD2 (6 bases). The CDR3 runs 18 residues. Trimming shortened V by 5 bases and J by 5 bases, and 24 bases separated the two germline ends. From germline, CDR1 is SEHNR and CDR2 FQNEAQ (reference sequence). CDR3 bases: TGTGCCAGCAGCGTGACTAGGACCGGTCGGATTGGGACCGGGGAGCTGTTTTTT. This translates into CASSVTRTGRIGTGELFF.

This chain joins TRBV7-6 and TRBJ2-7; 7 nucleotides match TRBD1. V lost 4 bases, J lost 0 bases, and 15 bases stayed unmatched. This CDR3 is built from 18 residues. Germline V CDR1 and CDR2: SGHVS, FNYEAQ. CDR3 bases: TGTGCCAGCAGCTCAACGGGGTGGGACAGTTCGGGCTCCTACGAGCAGTACTTC. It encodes CASSSTGWDSSGSYEQYF.

CDR3 nucleotide sequence: TGTGCCAGCAGCTTATCCTCAGGGTTCAGGGACACTGAAGCTTTCTTT. It encodes CASSLSSGFRDTEAFF. The genes are TRBV7-9 and TRBJ1-1; D is possibly TRBD1 (5 bases). Germline lookup yields CDR1 SEHNR and CDR2 FQNEAQ (reference sequence). CDR3 length: 16 amino acids. V was trimmed by 2 bases and J by 3 bases, leaving 16 bases between them.

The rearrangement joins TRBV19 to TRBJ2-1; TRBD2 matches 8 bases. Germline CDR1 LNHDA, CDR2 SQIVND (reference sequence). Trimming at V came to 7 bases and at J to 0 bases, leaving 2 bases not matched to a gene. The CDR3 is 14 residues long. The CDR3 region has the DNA TGTGCCAGTACGGCGGGGGGCTCCTACAATGAGCAGTTCTTC. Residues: CASTAGGSYNEQFF.

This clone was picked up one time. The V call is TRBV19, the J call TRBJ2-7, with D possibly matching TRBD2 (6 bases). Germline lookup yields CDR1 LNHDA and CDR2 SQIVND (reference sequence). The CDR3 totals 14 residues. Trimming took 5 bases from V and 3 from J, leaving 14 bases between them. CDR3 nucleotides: TGTGCCAGTAGTGTAGGGAATAGCGGCTACGAGCAGTACTTC. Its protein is CASSVGNSGYEQYF.